This TCR beta chain was identified in a study of blood T cell repertoires in COVID-19. In this sample, this clone turned up a few times. Original processing notes: Scientists estimated how many nucleated cells there were by amplifying reference gene primers. Produced via immunoSEQ multiplex PCR; TCRdb's table is partial and in-frame only. V and J calls and clone size are copied from that table; D and trimming were computed from the DNA. The sample includes under 250,000 clones, about 83% of them seen just once. Sequenced material: peripheral blood. This receptor was identified in a woman in her thirties or forties with active or convalescent COVID-19.

Here the CDR3 reads CASSLQGAEHEQYF. Here the CDR3 DNA reads TGTGCCAGCAGCTTGCAGGGGGCTGAGCACGAGCAGTACTTC. This rearrangement joins TRBV11-1 to TRBJ2-7; 8 bases align to TRBD1. This CDR3 region has 14 residues. V was pared by 3 bases and J by 5 bases, with 6 bases of the junction left unmatched. Germline V gene data show CDR1 as SGHAT and CDR2 as FQDESV (reference sequence).